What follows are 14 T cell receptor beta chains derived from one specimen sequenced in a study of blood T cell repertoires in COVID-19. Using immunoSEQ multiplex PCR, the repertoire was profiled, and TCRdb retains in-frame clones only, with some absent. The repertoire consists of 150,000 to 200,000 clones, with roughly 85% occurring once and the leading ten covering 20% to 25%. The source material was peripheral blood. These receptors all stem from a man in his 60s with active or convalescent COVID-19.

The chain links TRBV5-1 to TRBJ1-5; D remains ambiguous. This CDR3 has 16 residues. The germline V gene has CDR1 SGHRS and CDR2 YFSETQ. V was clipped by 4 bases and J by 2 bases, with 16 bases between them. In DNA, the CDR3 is TGCGCCAGCAGCCCAGAAGACACTTCCCGCAATCAGCCCCAGCATTTT. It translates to CASSPEDTSRNQPQHF.

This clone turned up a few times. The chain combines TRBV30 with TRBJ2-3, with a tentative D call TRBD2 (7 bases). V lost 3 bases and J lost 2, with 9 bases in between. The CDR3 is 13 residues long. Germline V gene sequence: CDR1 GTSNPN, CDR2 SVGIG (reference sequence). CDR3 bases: TGTGCCTGGAGCGGGGGGCTCACAGATACGCAGTATTTT. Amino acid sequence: CAWSGGLTDTQYF.

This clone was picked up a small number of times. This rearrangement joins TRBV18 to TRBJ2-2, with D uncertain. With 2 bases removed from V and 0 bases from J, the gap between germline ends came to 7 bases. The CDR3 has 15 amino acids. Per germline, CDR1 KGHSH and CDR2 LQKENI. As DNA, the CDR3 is TGTGCCAGCTCACCAAGGAGCCCGAACACCGGGGAGCTGTTTTTT. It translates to CASSPRSPNTGELFF.

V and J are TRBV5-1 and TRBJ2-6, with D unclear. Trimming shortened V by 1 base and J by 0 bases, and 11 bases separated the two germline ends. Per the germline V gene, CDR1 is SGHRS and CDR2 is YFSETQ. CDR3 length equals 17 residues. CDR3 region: CASSLSVGSSGANVLTF. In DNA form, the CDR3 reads TGCGCCAGCAGCTTGAGTGTCGGTAGCTCTGGGGCCAACGTCCTGACTTTC.

The CDR3 DNA reads as TGTGCCAGCATCCAGACAGGGGGCACGGGGGAGCAGTACTTC. Residues: CASIQTGGTGEQYF. This chain connects TRBV6-5 to TRBJ2-7, with 10 nucleotides matching TRBD1. Trimming at V came to 7 bases and at J to 7 bases, leaving 10 bases not matched to a gene. This CDR3 comprises 14 residues. The germline V gene encodes CDR1 MNHEY and CDR2 SVGAGI.

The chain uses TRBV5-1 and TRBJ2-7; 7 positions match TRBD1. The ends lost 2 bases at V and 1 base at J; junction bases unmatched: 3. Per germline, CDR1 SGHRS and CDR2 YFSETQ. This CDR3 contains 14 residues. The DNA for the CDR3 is TGCGCCAGCAGCTTACAGGGGTCTTCCTACGAGCAGTACTTC. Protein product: CASSLQGSSYEQYF.

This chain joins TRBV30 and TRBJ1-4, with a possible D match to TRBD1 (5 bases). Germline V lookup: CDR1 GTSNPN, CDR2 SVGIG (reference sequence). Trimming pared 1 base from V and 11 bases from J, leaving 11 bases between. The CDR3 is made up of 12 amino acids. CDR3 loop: CAWSGQFRKLFF. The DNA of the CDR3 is TGTGCCTGGAGTGGACAGTTTCGGAAACTGTTTTTT.

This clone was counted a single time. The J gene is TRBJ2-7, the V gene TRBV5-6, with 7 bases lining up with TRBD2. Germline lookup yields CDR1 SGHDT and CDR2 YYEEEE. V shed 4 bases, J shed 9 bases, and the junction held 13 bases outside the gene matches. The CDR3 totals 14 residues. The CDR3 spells CASSRVGRGSTQYF. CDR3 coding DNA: TGTGCCAGCAGCCGAGTGGGGAGGGGATCGACGCAGTACTTC.

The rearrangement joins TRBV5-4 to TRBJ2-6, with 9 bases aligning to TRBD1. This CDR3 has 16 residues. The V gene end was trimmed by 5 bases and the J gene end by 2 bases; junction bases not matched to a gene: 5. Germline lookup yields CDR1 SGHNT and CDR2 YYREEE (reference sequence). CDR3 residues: CASRPTGGAGANVLTF. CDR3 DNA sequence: TGTGCCAGCAGACCAACAGGGGGCGCTGGGGCCAACGTCCTGACTTTC.

In nucleotides, the CDR3 is TGTGCCAGTAGTTACAGGTCCCGGCAGTACTTC. It encodes CASSYRSRQYF. The gene calls are TRBV19 and TRBJ2-7, with D possibly being TRBD1 (5 bases). Trimming shortened V by 5 bases and J by 9 bases, and 11 bases separated the two germline ends. Germline-derived CDR1 and CDR2 are LNHDA and SQIVND (reference sequence). CDR3 length equals 11 residues.

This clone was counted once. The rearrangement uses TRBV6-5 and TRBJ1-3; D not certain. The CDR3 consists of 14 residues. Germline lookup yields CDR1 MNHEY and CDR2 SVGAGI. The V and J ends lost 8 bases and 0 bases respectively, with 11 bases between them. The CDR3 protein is CASLSLVSGNTIYF. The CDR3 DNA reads TGTGCCAGCCTCTCCCTCGTCTCTGGAAACACCATATATTTT.

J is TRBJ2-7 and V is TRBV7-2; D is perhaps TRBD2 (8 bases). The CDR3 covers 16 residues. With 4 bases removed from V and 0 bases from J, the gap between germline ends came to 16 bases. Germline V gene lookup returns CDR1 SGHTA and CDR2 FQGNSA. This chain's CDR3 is CASSWNSGDSSYEQYF. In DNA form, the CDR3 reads TGTGCCAGCAGCTGGAATAGCGGGGACAGCTCCTACGAGCAGTACTTC.

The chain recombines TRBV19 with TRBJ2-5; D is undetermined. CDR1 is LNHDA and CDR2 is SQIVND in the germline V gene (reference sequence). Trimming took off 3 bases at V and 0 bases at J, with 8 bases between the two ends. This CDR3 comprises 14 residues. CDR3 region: CASSIRLNQETQYF. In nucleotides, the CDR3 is TGTGCCAGTAGTATCCGACTTAACCAAGAGACCCAGTACTTC.

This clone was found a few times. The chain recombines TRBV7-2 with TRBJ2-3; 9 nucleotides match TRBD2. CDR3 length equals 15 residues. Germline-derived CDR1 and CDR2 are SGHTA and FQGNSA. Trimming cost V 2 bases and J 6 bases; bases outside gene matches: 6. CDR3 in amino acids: CASSLSGGYADTQYF. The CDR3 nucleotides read TGTGCCAGCAGCTTAAGCGGGGGGTATGCTGATACGCAGTATTTT. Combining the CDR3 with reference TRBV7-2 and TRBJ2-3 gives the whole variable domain GAGVSQSPSNKVTEKGKDVELRCDPISGHTALYWYRQSLGQGLEFLIYFQGNSAPDKSGLPSDRFSAERTGGSVSTLTIQRTQQEDSAVYLCASSLSGGYADTQYFGPGTRLTVL.